This TCR beta chain was retrieved from a study of blood T cell repertoires in COVID-19. Method: immunoSEQ multiplex PCR; TCRdb's copy keeps in-frame clones and lacks some. The sample has several thousand clones; 80% to 90% are singletons. Trimming pared 3 bases from V and 3 bases from J, leaving 9 bases between. This CDR3 is 13 amino acids long. By sample fraction, this clone is large. This clonotype originated in a human donor in a cohort sampled during active COVID-19. What was sequenced was peripheral blood. The chain links TRBV12-3 or TRBV12-4 to TRBJ2-7; D gene ambiguous. The CDR3 coding sequence is TGTGCCAGCAGTTTTAACAGTCTCTACGAGCAGTACTTC. It specifies CASSFNSLYEQYF.